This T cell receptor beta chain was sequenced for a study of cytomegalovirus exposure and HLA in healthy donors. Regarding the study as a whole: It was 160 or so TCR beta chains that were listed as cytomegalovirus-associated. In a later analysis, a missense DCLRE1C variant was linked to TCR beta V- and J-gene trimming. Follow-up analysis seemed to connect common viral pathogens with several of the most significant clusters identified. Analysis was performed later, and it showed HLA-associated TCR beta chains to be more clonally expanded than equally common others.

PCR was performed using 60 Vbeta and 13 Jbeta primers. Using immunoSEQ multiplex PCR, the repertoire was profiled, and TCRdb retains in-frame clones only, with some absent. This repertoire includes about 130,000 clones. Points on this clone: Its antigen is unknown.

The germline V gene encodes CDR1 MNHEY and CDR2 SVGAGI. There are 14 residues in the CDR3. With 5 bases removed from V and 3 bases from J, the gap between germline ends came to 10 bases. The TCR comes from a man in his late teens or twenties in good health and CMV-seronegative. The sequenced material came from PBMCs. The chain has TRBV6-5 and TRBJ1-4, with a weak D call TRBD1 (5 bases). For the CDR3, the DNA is TGTGCCAGCAGTGTCCAGGGTCCTAATGAAAAACTGTTTTTT. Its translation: CASSVQGPNEKLFF.